The 3 T cell receptor beta chains given below trace back to one sample, sequenced in a study of OX40 agonist ivuxolimab in advanced cancers. Method: immunoSEQ multiplex PCR; TCRdb's copy keeps in-frame clones and lacks some. Among some 74,000 clones, about 91% were seen once, and the ten largest hold roughly 7.4%. The material sequenced was CD4+ or CD8+ T cells sorted from blood, taken in a trial of the OX40 agonist ivuxolimab. These receptors all stem from an adult with an advanced solid tumor such as melanoma, head and neck, liver or kidney cancer.

This clone was detected only once. The chain joins TRBV30 to TRBJ2-3, with D tentatively TRBD2 (6 bases). V was pared by 7 bases and J by 4 bases, with 12 bases between. Germline CDR1 reads GTSNPN; CDR2 reads SVGIG (reference sequence). The CDR3 loop spans 12 amino acids. In DNA, the CDR3 is TGTGCCTTGACTAGTTCGGCAGATACGCAGTATTTT. As protein: CALTSSADTQYF.

The rearrangement links TRBV5-4 to TRBJ2-7, with TRBD2 matching over 11 bases. CDR1 SGHNT and CDR2 YYREEE come from the germline V gene (reference sequence). With 4 bases clipped from V and 2 bases from J, the junction kept 5 bases outside the gene matches. CDR3 length equals 15 residues. The CDR3 loop reads CASSPGTSGPYEQYF. CDR3 nucleotides: TGTGCCAGCAGCCCTGGGACTAGCGGTCCCTACGAGCAGTACTTC.

The rearrangement uses TRBV2 and TRBJ1-5; a weak D match, TRBD1 (5 bases). The length of the CDR3 is 16 residues. CDR1 is SNHLY, CDR2 FYNNEI, per germline. The V end lost 4 bases, the J end lost 5 bases, and 18 bases lay between the germline ends. The CDR3 DNA reads TGTGCCAGCAGTGGTGGGCTAGGGGCTCAGGATCAGCCCCAGCATTTT. Translating it yields CASSGGLGAQDQPQHF.